These 14 T cell receptor beta chains were sequenced from one sample in a study of long-term antiretroviral therapy in people with HIV. The immunoSEQ assay was v3.0, run at survey level. Using immunoSEQ multiplex PCR, the repertoire was profiled, and TCRdb retains in-frame clones only, with some absent. The data contain about 36,000 clones, almost 85% of them singletons. Sequenced material: unsorted PBMCs, taken 0.6 years after starting antiretroviral therapy. The source is a man between 18 and 29 years old with HIV.

The V call is TRBV9, the J call TRBJ2-2, with 8 positions matching TRBD2. The CDR3 extends over 16 amino acids. Losses at the gene ends were 0 bases for V and 4 bases for J; bases not matched to a gene: 5. Looked up from germline, CDR1 is SGDLS and CDR2 is YYNGEE. CDR3 coding DNA: TGTGCCAGCAGCGTAGGTAGCGGGATTGGCACCGGGGAGCTGTTTTTT. It translates to CASSVGSGIGTGELFF.

The chain recombines TRBV5-4 with TRBJ1-4; no firm D call. Trimming shortened V by 6 bases and J by 0 bases, and 9 bases separated the two germline ends. This CDR3 spans 14 amino acids. Germline values: CDR1 SGHNT, CDR2 YYREEE (reference sequence). The CDR3 region has the DNA TGTGCCAGCACCTCAGGATCAACTAATGAAAAACTGTTTTTT. It translates to CASTSGSTNEKLFF.

Notes on this clone: At the DNA level, this CDR3 is encoded by other sequences in the same sample as well. V and J are TRBV28 and TRBJ2-1; no clear D gene. V was shortened by 2 bases and J by 10 bases, with 6 bases between the two germline ends. Germline V gene lookup returns CDR1 MDHEN and CDR2 SYDVKM. The CDR3 runs to 11 residues. Here the CDR3 DNA reads TGTGCCAGCAGTTTAAGTCGGGAGCAGTTCTTC. Encoded protein: CASSLSREQFF. The full variable domain, rest sourced from reference TRBV28 and TRBJ2-1, is DVKVTQSSRYLVKRTGEKVFLECVQDMDHENMFWYRQDPGLGLRLIYFSYDVKMKEKGDIPEGYSVSREKKERFSLILESASTNQTSMYLCASSLSREQFFGPGTRLTVL.

This clone was seen once. The chain carries TRBV16 and TRBJ2-3; D remains unclear. V was trimmed by 0 bases and J by 6 bases, leaving 4 bases between them. The CDR3 extends over 12 amino acids. Looked up from germline, CDR1 is KGHSY and CDR2 is FQNENV. CDR3 coding DNA: TGTGCCAGCAGCCAATCGACCGATACGCAGTATTTT. Translated, it gives CASSQSTDTQYF.

The J gene is TRBJ2-1, the V gene TRBV28; no definite D call. The CDR3 totals 12 residues. Between the trimmed V and J ends, which lost 8 bases and 1 base, there was a span of 6 bases. Looked up from germline, CDR1 is MDHEN and CDR2 is SYDVKM. CDR3 DNA: TGTGCCAGCGCCGTATCCTACAATGAGCAGTTCTTC. It specifies CASAVSYNEQFF.

This chain joins TRBV7-9 and TRBJ2-7, with a tentative D call TRBD2 (5 bases). Trimming took off 5 bases at V and 2 bases at J, with 13 bases between the two ends. The germline V gene has CDR1 SEHNR and CDR2 FQNEAQ (reference sequence). This CDR3 contains 14 residues. CDR3 region: CASSERTHPYEQYF. The DNA of the CDR3 is TGTGCCAGCAGCGAAAGGACTCACCCCTACGAGCAGTACTTC.

This sequence joins TRBV4-3 and TRBJ2-3, with TRBD1 matching over 7 bases. The length of the CDR3 is 15 residues. Losses at the gene ends were 0 bases for V and 5 bases for J; bases not matched to a gene: 5. Germline lookup yields CDR1 LGHNA and CDR2 YSLEER. This chain's CDR3 is CASSQEGRGIDTQYF. The CDR3 nucleotides read TGCGCCAGCAGCCAAGAGGGCAGGGGGATAGATACGCAGTATTTT.

The chain has TRBV6-6 and TRBJ1-1; TRBD1 matches at 7 bases. This CDR3 has 15 amino acids. CDR1 and CDR2 from the germline V gene are MNHNY and SVGAGI (reference sequence). V gave up 2 bases and J gave up 0 bases; unmatched junction bases: 3. DNA for the CDR3: TGTGCCAGCAGTTACACCGGGACAGTGAACACTGAAGCTTTCTTT. Its translation: CASSYTGTVNTEAFF.

The chain is built from TRBV27 and TRBJ2-7, with TRBD1 matching over 7 bases. The CDR3 is 14 residues long. Per the germline V gene, CDR1 is MNHEY and CDR2 is SMNVEV (reference sequence). Unmatched junction bases numbered 4, after V lost 3 bases and J lost 2 bases. The CDR3 reads CASSLSGGTYEQYF. Here the CDR3 DNA reads TGTGCCAGCAGTTTGTCAGGGGGAACCTACGAGCAGTACTTC.

V and J are TRBV9 and TRBJ1-4, with TRBD1 matching over 11 bases. Germline CDR1 SGDLS, CDR2 YYNGEE. With V trimmed by 4 bases and J by 6 bases, 8 bases remained unmatched. CDR3 size: 16 residues. The CDR3 reads CASSTGQGAVYEKLFF. The CDR3 DNA sequence: TGTGCCAGCAGCACCGGACAGGGGGCGGTGTATGAAAAACTGTTTTTT. The whole variable domain, filled in from reference TRBV9 and TRBJ1-4, reads DSGVTQTPKHLITATGQRVTLRCSPRSGDLSVYWYQQSLDQGLQFLIQYYNGEERAKGNILERFSAQQFPDLHSELNLSSLELGDSALYFCASSTGQGAVYEKLFFGSGTQLSVL.

The chain carries TRBV29-1 and TRBJ2-7; D uncertain. This CDR3 contains 11 residues. V was shortened by 3 bases and J by 3 bases, with 6 bases between the two germline ends. The germline gives CDR1 SQVTM, CDR2 ANQGSEA. Written as DNA, the CDR3 is TGCAGCGTTGATTCCAACTACGAGCAGTACTTC. This translates into CSVDSNYEQYF.

This chain connects TRBV7-9 to TRBJ1-2; 9 bases agree with TRBD1. This CDR3 contains 16 residues. Per germline, CDR1 SEHNR and CDR2 FQNEAQ (reference sequence). V shed 1 base and J 5 bases; nucleotides not matched to a gene: 8. The CDR3 sequence: CASSLEQDRGGYGYTF. CDR3 DNA sequence: TGTGCCAGCAGCTTAGAGCAGGACAGGGGCGGATATGGCTACACCTTC.

This sequence joins TRBV4-3 and TRBJ1-1, with D maybe TRBD1 (6 bases). Germline CDR1 and CDR2: LGHNA and YSLEER. CDR3 length: 15 amino acids. With 6 bases removed from V and 2 bases from J, the gap between germline ends came to 16 bases. The CDR3 coding sequence is TGCGCCAGCAGTCCCCCGGGGGGCTCAAACACTGAAGCTTTCTTT. It translates to CASSPPGGSNTEAFF.

The chain has TRBV15 and TRBJ2-7, with unresolved D. Trimming took 4 bases from V and 0 from J, leaving 10 bases between them. The CDR3 runs 14 residues. CDR1 and CDR2 (germline): LNHNV, YYDKDF (reference sequence). The CDR3 DNA reads TGTGCCACCAGCATTAAAATGGGCTCCTACGAGCAGTACTTC. Translated: CATSIKMGSYEQYF.